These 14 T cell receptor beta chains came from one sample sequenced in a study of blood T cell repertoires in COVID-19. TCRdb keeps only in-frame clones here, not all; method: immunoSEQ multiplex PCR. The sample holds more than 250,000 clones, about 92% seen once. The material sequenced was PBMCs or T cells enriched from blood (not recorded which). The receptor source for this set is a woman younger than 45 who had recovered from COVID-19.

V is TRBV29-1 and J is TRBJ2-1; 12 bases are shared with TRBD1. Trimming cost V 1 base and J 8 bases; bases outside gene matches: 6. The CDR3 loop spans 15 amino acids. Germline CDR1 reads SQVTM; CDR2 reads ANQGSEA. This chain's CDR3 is CSVEGGTGGPDEQFF. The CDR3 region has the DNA TGCAGCGTTGAAGGAGGGACAGGGGGCCCAGATGAGCAGTTCTTC.

In DNA, the CDR3 is TGTGCCAGAAGCCAGGGAGGCTACACCTTC. Translating it yields CARSQGGYTF. This chain links TRBV19 with TRBJ1-2; a weak D match, TRBD1 (5 bases). The CDR3 totals 10 residues. V lost 9 bases, J lost 8 bases, and 10 bases lay in between. Looked up from germline, CDR1 is LNHDA and CDR2 is SQIVND (reference sequence).

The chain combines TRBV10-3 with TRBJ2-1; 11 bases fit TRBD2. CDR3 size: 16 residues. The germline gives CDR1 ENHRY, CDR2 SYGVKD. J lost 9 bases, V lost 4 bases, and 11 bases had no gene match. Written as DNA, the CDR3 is TGTGCCATCAGTGTGGGGGTAGCGGGAGGGCCTGGTGAGCAGTTCTTC. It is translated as CAISVGVAGGPGEQFF.

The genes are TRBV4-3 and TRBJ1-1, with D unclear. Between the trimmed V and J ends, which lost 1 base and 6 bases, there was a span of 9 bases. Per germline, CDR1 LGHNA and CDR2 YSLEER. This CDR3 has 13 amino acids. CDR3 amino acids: CASSQGRSSEAFF. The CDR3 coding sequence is TGCGCCAGCAGCCAAGGTCGGAGCTCTGAAGCTTTCTTT.

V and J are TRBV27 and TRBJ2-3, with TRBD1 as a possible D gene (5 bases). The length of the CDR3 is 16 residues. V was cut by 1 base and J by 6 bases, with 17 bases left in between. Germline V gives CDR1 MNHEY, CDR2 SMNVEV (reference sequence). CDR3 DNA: TGTGCCAGCAGTTTATGGGGCAGGGTAGGGTCGGATACGCAGTATTTT. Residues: CASSLWGRVGSDTQYF.

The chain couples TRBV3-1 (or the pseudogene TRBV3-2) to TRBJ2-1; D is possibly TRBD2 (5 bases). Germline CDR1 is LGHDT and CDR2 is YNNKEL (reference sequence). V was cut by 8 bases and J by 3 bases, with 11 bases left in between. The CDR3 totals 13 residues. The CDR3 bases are TGTGCCAGCCGCGCCCGGGACTACAATGAGCAGTTCTTC. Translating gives CASRARDYNEQFF.

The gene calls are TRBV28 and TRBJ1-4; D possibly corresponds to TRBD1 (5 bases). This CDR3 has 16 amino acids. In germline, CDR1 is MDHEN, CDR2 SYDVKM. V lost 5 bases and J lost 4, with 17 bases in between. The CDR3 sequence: CASSPITGTFNEKLFF. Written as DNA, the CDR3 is TGTGCCAGCAGTCCTATAACCGGGACTTTTAATGAAAAACTGTTTTTT.

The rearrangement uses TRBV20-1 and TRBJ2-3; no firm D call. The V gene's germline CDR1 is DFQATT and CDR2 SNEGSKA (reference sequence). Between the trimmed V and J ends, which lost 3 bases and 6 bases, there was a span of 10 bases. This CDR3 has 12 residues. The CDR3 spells CSASAAVDTQYF. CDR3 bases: TGCAGTGCTAGTGCGGCGGTGGATACGCAGTATTTT.

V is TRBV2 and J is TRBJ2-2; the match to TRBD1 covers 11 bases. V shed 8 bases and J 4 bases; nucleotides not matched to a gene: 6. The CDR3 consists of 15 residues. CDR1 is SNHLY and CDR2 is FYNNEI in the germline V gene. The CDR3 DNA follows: TGTGCCAGCCTGAGGGACAGGGGGACCACCGGGGAGCTGTTTTTT. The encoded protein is CASLRDRGTTGELFF.

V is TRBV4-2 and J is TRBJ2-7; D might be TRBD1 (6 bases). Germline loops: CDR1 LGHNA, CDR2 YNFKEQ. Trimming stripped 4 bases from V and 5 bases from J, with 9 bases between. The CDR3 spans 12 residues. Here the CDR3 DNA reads TGTGCCAGCAGCCCGGACAGCAACGAGCAGTACTTC. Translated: CASSPDSNEQYF.

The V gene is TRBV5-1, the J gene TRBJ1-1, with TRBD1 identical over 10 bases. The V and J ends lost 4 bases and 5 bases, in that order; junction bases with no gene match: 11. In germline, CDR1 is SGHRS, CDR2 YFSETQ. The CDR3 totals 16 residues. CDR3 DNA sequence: TGCGCCAGCAGCAACCCGACAGGGGGCGTAAGGACTGAAGCTTTCTTT. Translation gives CASSNPTGGVRTEAFF.

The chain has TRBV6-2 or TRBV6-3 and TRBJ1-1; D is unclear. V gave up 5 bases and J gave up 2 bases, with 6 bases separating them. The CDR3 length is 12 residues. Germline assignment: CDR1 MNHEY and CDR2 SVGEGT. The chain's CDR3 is CASSPRNTEAFF. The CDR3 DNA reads TGTGCCAGCAGTCCCAGAAACACTGAAGCTTTCTTT.

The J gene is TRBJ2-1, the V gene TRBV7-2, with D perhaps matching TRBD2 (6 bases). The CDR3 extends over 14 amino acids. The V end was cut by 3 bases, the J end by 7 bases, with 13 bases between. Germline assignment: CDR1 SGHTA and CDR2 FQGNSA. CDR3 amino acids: CASSFRDSLNEQFF. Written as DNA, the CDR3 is TGTGCCAGCAGCTTCCGGGACTCCCTAAATGAGCAGTTCTTC.

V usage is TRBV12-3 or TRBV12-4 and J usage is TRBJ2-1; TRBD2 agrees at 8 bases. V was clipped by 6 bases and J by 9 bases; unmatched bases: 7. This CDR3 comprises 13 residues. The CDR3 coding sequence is TGTGCCAGCAGACCGGGACTAGGAATTGAGCAGTTCTTC. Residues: CASRPGLGIEQFF.